The rows below give T cell receptor beta chains drawn from one sample of a study of cytomegalovirus exposure and HLA in healthy donors. The table came from immunoSEQ multiplex PCR; TCRdb's copy has only in-frame clones and leaves some out. Found here are about 200,000 clones, approximately 80% of them singletons; the top ten hold 2.5% to 3.5%. Sequenced: PBMCs. These receptors were collected from a man younger than 40 in good health and CMV-seronegative. CDR3s leave out the opening cysteine and the closing phenylalanine or tryptophan. Each record gives: V gene, CDR3 protein.

TRBV10-3 AISELAYNEQF
TRBV28 ASKAQVSNQPQH
TRBV7-6 ASSLAGAGVRNQPQH
TRBV5-1 ASSSGQGYGYT
TRBV5-8 ASTTYNEQF
TRBV9 ASSVAGNYGYT
TRBV29-1 SVDKGQGTTSYNYGYT
TRBV6-6 ASSFIGGSTDTQY
TRBV15 ATSRGGPGQVGSYEQY
TRBV20-1 SASFAYEQY
TRBV6-6 ANSYEGVSTEAF
TRBV27 ASSPGVLPGNEQF
TRBV6-5 ASSYQRVVGNEQF
TRBV5-5 ASSFLDILSYEQY
TRBV7-9 ASSHTDSFSGANVLT
TRBV28 ASSLNYRDSTDTQY
TRBV11-2 ASSYGQGQETQY
TRBV6-5 ASSDSSLSHTT
TRBV2 ASKARGGYNEQF
TRBV28 ASSYGEQF
TRBV27 ASSLEQGADTQY
TRBV6-5 ARLAGGLEYNEQF
TRBV7-9 ASSFGGKDEQF
TRBV2 ASSGQSYEQY
TRBV6-6 ASSYSQNSNQPQH
TRBV25-1 ASSETDTYGYT
TRBV6-6 ASSYGGNQETQY
TRBV6-5 ASRPWTVNTEAF
TRBV28 ASRPRTSGGQF
TRBV4-3 ASSQVRGDTQY
TRBV19 ATSRQGRGETQY
TRBV11-1 ASSPPSGGPYEQY
TRBV6-1 ASSRTWDSYEQY
TRBV5-5 ASSLVAEVPNTEAF
TRBV5-6 ASSLGTRKNIQY
TRBV27 ASSLYSGTSNEKLF
TRBV7-9 ASSSPGQGTNQQF
TRBV6-1 ASWKTGSNQPQH
TRBV21-1 ASNPRRSHSYNSPLH
TRBV5-5 ASSLGITPQALH
TRBV9 ASSDGTGGNYGYT
TRBV6-1 ASSRTEAF
TRBV5-6 ASSLAVATQY
TRBV19 ASSITTGTPYEQY
TRBV6-5 ASSYGLAGGNEQF
TRBV28 ASSSRTYGYT
TRBV6-4 ASSDIPSVLGDGNTIY
TRBV9 ASGSTAVSGNTIY
TRBV2 ASRVGQLQETQY
TRBV28 ASSLYGDTQY
TRBV2 ASSEAGASYEQY
TRBV7-2 ASSIIAGGRVGNEQF
TRBV7-9 ASSLTGFNEQF
TRBV7-2 ASSIGGMVTYEQY
TRBV5-1 ASSLGTGSGASVLT
TRBV7-6 ASSPGQVNSPLH
TRBV5-1 ASSLASSYEQY
TRBV19 ASSILGGEQY
TRBV28 ASSLEWGGQEETQY